Below are 25 T cell receptor beta chains sequenced from a single sample in a study of yellow fever vaccine responses in identical twins. Via MiXCR, TCRdb re-called the RT-PCR reads, giving one row per CDR3 protein. The sample holds about 6,900 distinct CDR3 sequences; roughly 84% are singletons and the top ten take around 3.4%. The sequences come from T cells from blood (PBMCs), unsorted or a sorted subset (not recorded which), collected before or after yellow fever vaccination (not recorded which). All receptors come from a young woman who received the yellow fever vaccine.

This chain connects TRBV5-3 to TRBJ2-7, with D perhaps given as TRBD1 or TRBD2 (6 bases each). TRBV5-3 counts as an open reading frame of uncertain function. The CDR3 totals 21 residues. V lost 4 bases, J lost 0 bases, and 32 bases lay in between. CDR3 sequence reads: CARSLWGATTFPDLFSYEQYF. The CDR3 DNA reads as TGTGCCAGAAGCCTCTGGGGGGCAACGACGTTCCCTGACCTTTTCTCCTACGAGCAGTACTTC.

This clonotype has only a few counts. This chain uses TRBV6-9 with TRBJ1-2; D uncertain. Germline assignment: CDR1 MNHGY and CDR2 SVAAGI. The CDR3 runs to 18 residues. Trimming removed 1 base from V and 3 bases from J, with 21 bases in between. CDR3 nucleotide sequence: TGTGCCAGCAGTTATTTATCTTTCGGGTCCAGCGAGCACTATGGCTACACCTTC. This translates into CASSYLSFGSSEHYGYTF.

Concerning this clonotype: One junction end does not reproduce the germline sequence, and a read error may be involved. V and J are TRBV7-3 and TRBJ2-2, with D maybe TRBD2 (5 bases). CDR3 length: 12 amino acids. Looked up from germline, CDR1 is SGHTA and CDR2 is FQGTGA. CDR3 nucleotides: TGTGCCAGCAGCTTAACCACCGGGGAGCTGTCTTTT. Protein sequence: CASSLTTGELSF.

This clonotype was picked up a small number of times. The rearrangement joins TRBV7-3 to TRBJ2-1; D might be TRBD2 (6 bases). The CDR3 contains 12 residues. V was trimmed by 5 bases and J by 8 bases, leaving 10 bases between them. Germline V gives CDR1 SGHTA, CDR2 FQGTGA. CDR3 protein: CASSPTGDEQFF. In DNA form, the CDR3 reads TGTGCCAGCAGCCCAACGGGGGATGAGCAGTTCTTC. The variable domain in full, with the rest retrieved from reference TRBV7-3 and TRBJ2-1, is GAGVSQTPSNKVTEKGKYVELRCDPISGHTALYWYRQSLGQGPEFLIYFQGTGAADDSGLPNDRFFAVRPEGSVSTLKIQRTERGDSAVYLCASSPTGDEQFFGPGTRLTVL.

This clonotype appeared a single time. The chain couples TRBV28 to TRBJ2-1; TRBD2 matches at 10 bases. The CDR3 has 14 residues. V dropped 3 bases and J dropped 8; count of bases not matched to a gene: 4. CDR1 MDHEN and CDR2 SYDVKM come from the germline V gene. CDR3 residues: CASSFTSGVDEQFF. The CDR3 DNA follows: TGTGCCAGCAGTTTCACTAGCGGGGTAGATGAGCAGTTCTTC.

The J gene is TRBJ1-6, the V gene TRBV23-1; 9 bases match TRBD1. TRBV23-1 is placed among ORFs of uncertain function. This CDR3 region has 15 residues. Trimming took 4 bases from V and 9 from J; bases not matched to a gene: 7. The chain's CDR3 is CASSPGDRDASPLHF. The DNA for the CDR3 is TGCGCCAGCAGTCCTGGGGACAGGGACGCTTCACCCCTCCACTTT.

This chain links TRBV27 with TRBJ2-7; D is unclear. Germline CDR1 is MNHEY and CDR2 is SMNVEV (reference sequence). CDR3 size: 14 residues. The ends were cut back, 3 bases at V and 3 bases at J, with 12 bases in the middle. This CDR3 is CASSLAGTFYEQYF. The CDR3 DNA reads TGTGCCAGCAGTTTGGCCGGTACCTTCTACGAGCAGTACTTC.

The rearrangement uses TRBV15 and TRBJ2-1; D is uncertain. Germline V gives CDR1 LNHNV, CDR2 YYDKDF (reference sequence). Trimming cost V 3 bases and J 5 bases, with 8 bases left between them. CDR3 size: 13 residues. The CDR3 here is CATSSALNNEQFF. CDR3 DNA sequence: TGTGCCACCAGCAGCGCTCTAAACAATGAGCAGTTCTTC.

The chain uses TRBV11-2 and TRBJ2-5; D ambiguous. Germline loops: CDR1 SGHAT, CDR2 FQNNGV. This CDR3 has 13 amino acids. The V end was cut by 4 bases, the J end by 5 bases, with 11 bases between. CDR3 residues: CASSYPLEETQYF. CDR3 coding DNA: TGTGCCAGCAGCTACCCCTTAGAGGAGACCCAGTACTTC.

The chain employs TRBV11-2 and TRBJ2-7; TRBD2 aligns across 11 bases. The CDR3 is 14 residues long. Germline V gene sequence: CDR1 SGHAT, CDR2 FQNNGV. V was clipped by 1 base and J by 4 bases; unmatched bases: 0. In DNA, the CDR3 is TGTGCCAGCAGCTTAGGACTAGCGGGGTACGAGCAGTACTTC. Translation gives CASSLGLAGYEQYF. Drawing the rest from reference TRBV11-2 and TRBJ2-7, the complete variable domain is EAGVAQSPRYKIIEKRQSVAFWCNPISGHATLYWYQQILGQGPKLLIQFQNNGVVDDSQLPKDRFSAERLKGVDSTLKIQPAKLEDSAVYLCASSLGLAGYEQYFGPGTRLTVT.

The chain employs TRBV29-1 and TRBJ2-1; tentatively, D is TRBD1 (5 bases). V gave up 4 bases and J gave up 7 bases, with 11 bases separating them. CDR3 length: 12 residues. Germline CDR1 is SQVTM and CDR2 is ANQGSEA. Here the CDR3 reads CSVVGQTNEQFF. Here the CDR3 DNA reads TGCAGCGTTGTGGGGCAGACGAATGAGCAGTTCTTC.

V gene TRBV5-6 combines with J gene TRBJ2-7, with 12 bases fitting TRBD2. This CDR3 is 15 amino acids long. V shed 3 bases and J 3 bases; nucleotides not matched to a gene: 4. CDR1 and CDR2 from the germline V gene are SGHDT and YYEEEE. CDR3 protein: CASSSRLAGVYEQYF. The CDR3 bases are TGTGCCAGCAGCTCAAGACTAGCGGGAGTCTACGAGCAGTACTTC.

The CDR3 DNA sequence: TGTGCCAGCAGGGTCCCGGGACAGGGCAATAATTCACCCCTCCACTTT. This codes for CASRVPGQGNNSPLHF. This chain connects TRBV13 to TRBJ1-6; 9 bases fit TRBD1. The V gene's germline CDR1 is PRHDT and CDR2 FYEKMQ (reference sequence). With V trimmed by 6 bases and J by 5 bases, 8 bases remained unmatched. The CDR3 has 16 residues.

The gene calls are TRBV29-1 and TRBJ2-7; D not resolved. Trimming shortened V by 2 bases and J by 1 base, and 9 bases separated the two germline ends. CDR1 and CDR2 from the germline V gene are SQVTM and ANQGSEA. This CDR3 spans 13 amino acids. CDR3 in DNA: TGCAGCGTTGAACTGCCCCTATCCTACGAGCAGTACTTC. This encodes CSVELPLSYEQYF.

This clonotype has just a few counts. This chain joins TRBV7-9 and TRBJ2-3; D is perhaps TRBD1 (6 bases). The V and J ends lost 5 bases and 0 bases respectively, with 12 bases between them. The CDR3 sequence is 15 residues long. Germline V gives CDR1 SEHNR, CDR2 FQNEAQ (reference sequence). CDR3 residues: CASSPTGYSTDTQYF. The CDR3 nucleotides read TGTGCCAGCAGCCCGACAGGTTATAGCACAGATACGCAGTATTTT.

A word on this clonotype: The junction shows a germline mismatch at one end, possibly a read error. The J gene is TRBJ2-2, the V gene TRBV7-7; TRBD1 agrees at 9 bases. The CDR3 has 16 residues. From germline, CDR1 is SSHAT and CDR2 FNYEAQ (reference sequence). CDR3 sequence reads: CASSPTGTGHSGELFF. CDR3 in DNA: TGTGCTAGCAGCCCTACCGGGACAGGGCATTCCGGGGAGCTGTTTTTT.

V gene TRBV11-1 combines with J gene TRBJ2-3; 9 nucleotides align to TRBD2. This CDR3 contains 14 residues. V was clipped by 4 bases and J by 2 bases; unmatched bases: 1. Germline values: CDR1 SGHAT, CDR2 FQDESV (reference sequence). The DNA for the CDR3 is TGTGCCAGCAGCTCTAGCGGGAACACAGATACGCAGTATTTT. As protein: CASSSSGNTDTQYF.

The V and J genes are TRBV12-3 or TRBV12-4 and TRBJ2-7; the D gene is possibly TRBD1 (5 bases). The CDR3 is 12 amino acids. Trimming pared 10 bases from V and 3 bases from J, leaving 13 bases between. DNA of the CDR3: TGTGCCAACCGACAGAGTAACTACGAGCAGTACTTC. Its translation: CANRQSNYEQYF.

This chain connects TRBV7-9 to TRBJ2-4, with 8 bases lining up with TRBD1. After removal of 5 bases from V and 5 bases from J, the junction contained 8 bases not matched to a gene. Per the germline V gene, CDR1 is SEHNR and CDR2 is FQNEAQ (reference sequence). The CDR3 totals 15 residues. The CDR3 DNA reads as TGTGCCAGCAGCCCATCACAGGGGGTCGAAAACATTCAGTACTTC. It translates to CASSPSQGVENIQYF.

This clonotype occurred a few times. The chain carries TRBV10-1 and TRBJ1-1; unclear D gene. CDR3 length: 13 amino acids. With 3 bases removed from V and 5 bases from J, the gap between germline ends came to 10 bases. Germline CDR1 is WNHNN and CDR2 is SYGVQD (reference sequence). Here the CDR3 reads CASSDGVRTEAFF. CDR3 DNA sequence: TGCGCCAGCAGTGATGGAGTTAGGACTGAAGCTTTCTTT.

V gene TRBV4-3 combines with J gene TRBJ2-1; no reliable D call. Germline lookup yields CDR1 LGHNA and CDR2 YSLEER. This CDR3 is 16 amino acids long. Trimming shortened V by 0 bases and J by 6 bases, and 15 bases separated the two germline ends. The CDR3 DNA reads TGCGCCAGCAGCCAAGATAGCACACAACTAATCAATGAGCAGTTCTTC. Translation gives CASSQDSTQLINEQFF.

The chain joins TRBV11-1 to TRBJ2-1, with D perhaps assigned TRBD1 or TRBD2 (5 bases each). The CDR3 runs 13 residues. V lost 4 bases and J 4 bases, leaving 8 bases between the germline ends. The germline V gene has CDR1 SGHAT and CDR2 FQDESV (reference sequence). CDR3 sequence reads: CASSWDEYNEQFF. The CDR3 nucleotides read TGTGCCAGCAGCTGGGACGAATACAATGAGCAGTTCTTC.

The rearrangement joins TRBV11-1 to TRBJ2-7, with D possibly matching TRBD1 (6 bases). The CDR3 runs to 12 residues. Germline loops: CDR1 SGHAT, CDR2 FQDESV (reference sequence). V shed 5 bases and J shed 5 bases, with 10 bases lying between them. The CDR3 region is CASSTPGDEQYF. For the CDR3, the DNA is TGTGCCAGCAGCACCCCAGGGGACGAGCAGTACTTC.

The J gene is TRBJ2-7, the V gene TRBV11-3; D may match TRBD1 or TRBD2 (5 bases each). V was cut by 4 bases and J by 2 bases, with 12 bases left in between. The germline V gene encodes CDR1 SGHNT and CDR2 YENEEA. The CDR3 runs to 14 residues. CDR3 sequence: CASSWGPSTYEQYF. The DNA for the CDR3 is TGTGCCAGCAGCTGGGGACCGTCGACCTACGAGCAGTACTTC.

The rearrangement uses TRBV2 and TRBJ2-3; D call uncertain. CDR3 length equals 13 residues. Germline V CDR1 and CDR2: SNHLY, FYNNEI. V shed 6 bases and J shed 5 bases, with 12 bases lying between them. CDR3 nucleotides: TGTGCCAGCAGCGCCCTCGAACAAGATACGCAGTATTTT. This sequence encodes CASSALEQDTQYF.